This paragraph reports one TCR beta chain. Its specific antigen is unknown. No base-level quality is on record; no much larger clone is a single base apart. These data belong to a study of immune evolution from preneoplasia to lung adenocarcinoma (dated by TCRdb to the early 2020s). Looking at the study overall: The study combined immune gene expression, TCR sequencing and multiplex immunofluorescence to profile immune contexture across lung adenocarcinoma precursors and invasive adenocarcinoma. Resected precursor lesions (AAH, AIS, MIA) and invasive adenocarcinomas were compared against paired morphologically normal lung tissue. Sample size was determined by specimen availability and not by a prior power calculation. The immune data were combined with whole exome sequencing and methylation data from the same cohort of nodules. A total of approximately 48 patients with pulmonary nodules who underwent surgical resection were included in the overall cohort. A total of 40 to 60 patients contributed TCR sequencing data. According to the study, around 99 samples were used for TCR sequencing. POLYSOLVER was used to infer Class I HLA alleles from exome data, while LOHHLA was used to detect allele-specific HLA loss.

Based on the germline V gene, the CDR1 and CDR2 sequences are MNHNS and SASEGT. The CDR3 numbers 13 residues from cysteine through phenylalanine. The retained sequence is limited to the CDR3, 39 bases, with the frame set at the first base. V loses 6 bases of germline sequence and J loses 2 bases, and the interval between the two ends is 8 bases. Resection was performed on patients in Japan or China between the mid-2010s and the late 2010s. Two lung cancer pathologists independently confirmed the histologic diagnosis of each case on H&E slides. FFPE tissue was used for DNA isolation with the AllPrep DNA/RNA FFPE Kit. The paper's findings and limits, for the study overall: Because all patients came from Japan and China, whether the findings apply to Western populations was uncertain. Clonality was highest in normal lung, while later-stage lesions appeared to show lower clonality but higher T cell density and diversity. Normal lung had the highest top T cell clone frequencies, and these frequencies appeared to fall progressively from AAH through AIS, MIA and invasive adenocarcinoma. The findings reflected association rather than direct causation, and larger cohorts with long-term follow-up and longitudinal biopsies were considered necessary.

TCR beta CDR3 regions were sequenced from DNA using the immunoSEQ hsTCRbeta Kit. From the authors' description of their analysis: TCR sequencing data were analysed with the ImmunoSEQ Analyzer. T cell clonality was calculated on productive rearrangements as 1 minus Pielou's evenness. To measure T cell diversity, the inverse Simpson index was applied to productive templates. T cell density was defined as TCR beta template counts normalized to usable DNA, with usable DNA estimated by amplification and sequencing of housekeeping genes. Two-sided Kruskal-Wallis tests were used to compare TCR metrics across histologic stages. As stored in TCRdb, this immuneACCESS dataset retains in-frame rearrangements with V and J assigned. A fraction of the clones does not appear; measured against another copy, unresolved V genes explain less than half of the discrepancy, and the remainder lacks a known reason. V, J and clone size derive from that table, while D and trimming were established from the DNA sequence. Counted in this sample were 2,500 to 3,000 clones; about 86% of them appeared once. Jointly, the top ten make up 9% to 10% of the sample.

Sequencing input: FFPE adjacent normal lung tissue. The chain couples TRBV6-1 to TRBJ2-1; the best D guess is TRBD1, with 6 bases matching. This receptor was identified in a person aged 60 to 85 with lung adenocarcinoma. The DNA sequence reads TGTGCCAGCAGGGGGACAACCTACAATGAGCAGTTCTTC. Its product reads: CASRGTTYNEQFF.